This entry features one T cell receptor beta chain sequence. Once graft tissue had been processed, intraepithelial and lamina propria lymphocytes were released. The data belong to a study of graft-versus-host responses after intestinal transplantation. About the research overall: Grafts were multivisceral, liver-intestinal, or isolated intestinal.

Method: immunoSEQ multiplex PCR; TCRdb's copy keeps in-frame clones and lacks some. The profile shows some 29,000 clones, over 60% of them singletons. CDR3 length: 14 residues. V lost 3 bases and J lost 11, with 17 bases in between. Per the germline V gene, CDR1 is LNHDA and CDR2 is SQIVND (reference sequence). The receptor's source is a human patient who received an intestinal transplant, so some T cells may come from the graft donor. The chain couples TRBV19 to TRBJ1-3; D is undetermined. This specimen was ileum tissue, taken 98 days after intestinal transplantation. CDR3 protein: CASSMGSVHSPIYF. The CDR3 region has the DNA TGTGCCAGTAGTATGGGATCGGTACACAGCCCCATATATTTT.